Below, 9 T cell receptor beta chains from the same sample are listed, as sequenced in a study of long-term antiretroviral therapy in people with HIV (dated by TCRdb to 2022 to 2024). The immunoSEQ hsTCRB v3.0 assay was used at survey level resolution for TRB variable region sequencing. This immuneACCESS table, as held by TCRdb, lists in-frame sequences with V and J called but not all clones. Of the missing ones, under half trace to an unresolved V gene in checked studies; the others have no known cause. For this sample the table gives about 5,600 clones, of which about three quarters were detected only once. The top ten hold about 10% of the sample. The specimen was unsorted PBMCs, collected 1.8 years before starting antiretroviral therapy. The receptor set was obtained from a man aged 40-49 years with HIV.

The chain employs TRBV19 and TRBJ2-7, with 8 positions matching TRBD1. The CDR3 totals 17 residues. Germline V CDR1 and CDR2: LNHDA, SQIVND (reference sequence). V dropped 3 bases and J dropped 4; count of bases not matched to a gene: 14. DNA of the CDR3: TGTGCCAGTAGTATTTCGCCCCCGACCAGGGGGCAGTACGAGCAGTACTTC. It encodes CASSISPPTRGQYEQYF.

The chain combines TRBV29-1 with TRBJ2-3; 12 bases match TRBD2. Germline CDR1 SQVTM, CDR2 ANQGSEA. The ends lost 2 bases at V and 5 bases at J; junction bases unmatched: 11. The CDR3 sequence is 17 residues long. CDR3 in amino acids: CSVEPLAGGPGGDTQYF. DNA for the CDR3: TGCAGCGTTGAACCGCTAGCGGGAGGGCCGGGGGGAGATACGCAGTATTTT.

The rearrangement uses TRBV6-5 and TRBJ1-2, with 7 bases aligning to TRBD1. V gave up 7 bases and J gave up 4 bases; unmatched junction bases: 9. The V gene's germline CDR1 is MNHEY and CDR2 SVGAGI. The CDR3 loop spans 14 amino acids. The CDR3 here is CASKWDSPPYGYTF. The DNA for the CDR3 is TGTGCCAGCAAGTGGGACAGTCCCCCCTATGGCTACACCTTC.

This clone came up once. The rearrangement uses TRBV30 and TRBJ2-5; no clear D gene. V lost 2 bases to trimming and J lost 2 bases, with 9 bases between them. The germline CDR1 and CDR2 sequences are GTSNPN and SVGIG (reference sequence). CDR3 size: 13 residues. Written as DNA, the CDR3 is TGTGCCTGGAGTCAGAACATACAAGAGACCCAGTACTTC. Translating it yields CAWSQNIQETQYF.

The CDR3, as DNA: TGTGCCAGCAGTTTCTCGGGGAAGGGGGATCAGCCCCAGCATTTT. It encodes CASSFSGKGDQPQHF. The rearrangement links TRBV28 to TRBJ1-5; maybe TRBD1 (6 bases). This CDR3 has 15 amino acids. In germline, CDR1 is MDHEN, CDR2 SYDVKM. With 3 bases removed from V and 5 bases from J, the gap between germline ends came to 14 bases.

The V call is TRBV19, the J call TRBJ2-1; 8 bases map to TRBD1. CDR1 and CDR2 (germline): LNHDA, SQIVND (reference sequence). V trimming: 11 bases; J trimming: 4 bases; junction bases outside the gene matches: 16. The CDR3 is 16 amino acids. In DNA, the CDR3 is TGTGCCGCCAGTAGTATTCAGGACAGGGCGTACAATGAGCAGTTCTTC. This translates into CAASSIQDRAYNEQFF.

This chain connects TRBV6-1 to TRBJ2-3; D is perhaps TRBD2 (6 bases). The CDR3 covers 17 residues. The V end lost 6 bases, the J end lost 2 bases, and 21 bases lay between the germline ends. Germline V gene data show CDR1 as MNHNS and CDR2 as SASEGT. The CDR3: CASRETTGRRTTDTQYF. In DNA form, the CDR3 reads TGTGCCAGCAGGGAAACTACGGGGAGGAGGACCACAGATACGCAGTATTTT.

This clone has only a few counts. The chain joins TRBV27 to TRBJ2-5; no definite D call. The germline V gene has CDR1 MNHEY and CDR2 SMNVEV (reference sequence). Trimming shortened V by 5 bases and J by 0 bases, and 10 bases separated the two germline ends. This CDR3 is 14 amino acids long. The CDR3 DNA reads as TGTGCCAGCAGTCCACACCCGTACCAAGAGACCCAGTACTTC. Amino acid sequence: CASSPHPYQETQYF.

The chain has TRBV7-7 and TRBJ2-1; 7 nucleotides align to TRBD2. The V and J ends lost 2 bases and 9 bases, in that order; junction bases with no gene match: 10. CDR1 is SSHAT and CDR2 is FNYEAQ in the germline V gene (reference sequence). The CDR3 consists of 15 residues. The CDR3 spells CASSLRSSGISEQFF. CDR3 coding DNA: TGTGCCAGCAGCTTAAGGTCGAGCGGGATATCTGAGCAGTTCTTC.